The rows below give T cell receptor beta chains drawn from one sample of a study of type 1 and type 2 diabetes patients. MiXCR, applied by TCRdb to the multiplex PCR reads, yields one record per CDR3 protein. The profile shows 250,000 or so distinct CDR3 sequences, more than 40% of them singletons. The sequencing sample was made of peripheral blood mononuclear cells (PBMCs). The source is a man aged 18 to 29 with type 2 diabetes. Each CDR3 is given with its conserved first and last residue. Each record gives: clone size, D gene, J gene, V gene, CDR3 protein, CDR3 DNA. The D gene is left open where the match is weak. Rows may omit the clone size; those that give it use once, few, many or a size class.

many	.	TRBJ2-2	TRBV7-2	CASSFAGGELFF	TGTGCCAGCAGCTTCGCGGGTGGGGAGCTGTTTTTT
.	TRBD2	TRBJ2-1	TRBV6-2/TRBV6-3	CASSRTSGRPNEQFF	TGTGCCAGCAGCAGGACTAGCGGGAGGCCCAATGAGCAGTTCTTC
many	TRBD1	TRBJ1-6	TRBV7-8	CASSHGTGGSPLHF	TGTGCCAGCAGCCACGGGACAGGGGGTTCACCCCTCCACTTT
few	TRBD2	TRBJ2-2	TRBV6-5	CASSTSADLKGELFF	TGTGCCAGCTCCACTAGCGCGGATTTAAAAGGGGAGCTGTTTTTT
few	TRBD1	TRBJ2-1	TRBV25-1	CASSDHAGTGVNEQFF	TGTGCCAGCAGTGACCATGCCGGGACAGGGGTTAATGAGCAGTTCTTC
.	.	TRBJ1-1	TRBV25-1	CASVGSNTEAFF	TGTGCCAGCGTGGGATCGAACACTGAAGCTTTCTTT
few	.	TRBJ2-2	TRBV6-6	CASSGGISELFF	TGTGCCAGCAGTGGGGGAATTTCGGAGCTGTTTTTT
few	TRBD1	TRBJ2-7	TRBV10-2	CASSEQGVNSYEQYF	TGCGCCAGCAGTGAGCAGGGGGTAAACTCCTACGAGCAGTACTTC
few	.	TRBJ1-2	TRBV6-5	CASSPSHREVYGYTF	TGTGCCAGCAGCCCCTCTCACAGGGAGGTCTATGGCTACACCTTC
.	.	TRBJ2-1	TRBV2	CASRADSQPYNEQFF	TGTGCCAGCAGGGCGGACAGCCAACCTTACAATGAGCAGTTCTTC
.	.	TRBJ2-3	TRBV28	CATLRGLSTDTQYF	TGTGCCACCCTAAGGGGTTTGAGCACAGATACGCAGTATTTT
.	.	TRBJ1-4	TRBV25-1	CASIPSTTNEKLFF	TGTGCCAGCATCCCTTCCACAACTAATGAAAAACTGTTTTTT
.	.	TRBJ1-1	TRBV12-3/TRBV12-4	CALKGDGSTEAFF	TGTGCCCTCAAGGGGGATGGGAGCACTGAAGCTTTCTTT
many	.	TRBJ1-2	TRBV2	CASKSYGYTF	TGTGCCAGCAAGAGCTATGGCTACACCTTC
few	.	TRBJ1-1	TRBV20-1	CSASISMNTEAFF	TGCAGTGCTAGTATCAGTATGAACACTGAAGCTTTCTTT
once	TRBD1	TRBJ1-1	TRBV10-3	CAISLTGGAGEAFF	TGTGCCATCAGTTTGACAGGGGGGGCAGGTGAAGCTTTCTTT
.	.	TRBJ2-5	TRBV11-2	CASSWYEETQYF	TGTGCCAGCAGCTGGTACGAGGAGACCCAGTACTTC
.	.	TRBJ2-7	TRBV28	CASTGGPSTDSYEQYF	TGTGCCAGCACAGGTGGGCCTTCGACGGACTCCTACGAGCAGTACTTC
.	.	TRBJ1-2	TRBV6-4	CATSSGYGYTF	TGTGCCACCAGTAGCGGCTATGGCTACACCTTC
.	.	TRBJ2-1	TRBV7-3	CASSLNSRGNEQFF	TGTGCCAGCAGCTTAAATTCCAGGGGCAATGAGCAGTTCTTC
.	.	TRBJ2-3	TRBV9	CASSVGVSTDTQYF	TGTGCCAGCAGCGTGGGAGTAAGCACAGATACGCAGTATTTT
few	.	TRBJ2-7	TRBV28	CASWEPPYEQYF	TGTGCCAGCTGGGAACCACCCTACGAGCAGTACTTC
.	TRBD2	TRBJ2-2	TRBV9	CASGMEAGAATGELFF	TGTGCCAGCGGAATGGAGGCGGGAGCGGCCACCGGGGAGCTGTTTTTT
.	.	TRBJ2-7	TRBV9	CASSAYPKIGSDEQYF	TGTGCCAGCAGCGCCTACCCCAAGATCGGGTCTGATGAGCAGTACTTC
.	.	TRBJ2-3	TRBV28	CASSLWGESTDTQYF	TGTGCCAGCAGTTTATGGGGCGAAAGCACAGATACGCAGTATTTT
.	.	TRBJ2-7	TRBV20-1	CSARGTKDQPSYEQYF	TGCAGCGCGCGTGGGACGAAGGACCAGCCCTCCTACGAGCAGTACTTC
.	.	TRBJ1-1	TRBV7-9	CASRGSETAEAFF	TGTGCCAGCAGAGGAAGTGAGACCGCTGAAGCTTTCTTT
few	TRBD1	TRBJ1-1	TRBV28	CASSFGQAEAFF	TGTGCCAGCAGTTTTGGACAGGCAGAAGCTTTCTTT
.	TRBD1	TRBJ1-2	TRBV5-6	CASSSNLPRTGGYTF	TGTGCCAGCAGCTCGAATTTGCCCCGGACAGGAGGCTACACCTTC
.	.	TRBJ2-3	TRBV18	CASPSIVGPTDTQYF	TGTGCCAGCCCTTCAATAGTGGGGCCCACAGATACGCAGTATTTT
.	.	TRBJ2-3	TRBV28	CASSSLQPLADTQYF	TGTGCCAGCAGTTCCCTACAACCTCTCGCAGATACGCAGTATTTT
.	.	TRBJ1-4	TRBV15	CATWGSGEKLFF	TGTGCCACGTGGGGTAGCGGCGAAAAACTGTTTTTT
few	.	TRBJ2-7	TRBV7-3	CASSLFESYEQYF	TGTGCCAGCAGCTTATTTGAGTCCTACGAGCAGTACTTC
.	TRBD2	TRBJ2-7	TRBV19	CASGKAGGGYEQYF	TGTGCCAGTGGTAAAGCGGGAGGGGGCTACGAGCAGTACTTC
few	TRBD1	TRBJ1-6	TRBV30	CAWTTGGESPLHF	TGTGCCTGGACCACAGGGGGGGAATCACCCCTCCACTTT
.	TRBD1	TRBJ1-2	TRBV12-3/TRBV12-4	CASTRTGELPGPGYTF	TGTGCCAGCACTCGGACAGGGGAGCTCCCAGGACCTGGCTACACCTTC
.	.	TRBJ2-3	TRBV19	CASSDWRVVDTQYF	TGTGCCAGTAGTGATTGGCGAGTCGTTGATACGCAGTATTTT
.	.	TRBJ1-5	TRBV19	CASSPTGTGFRPQHF	TGTGCCAGTAGCCCGACAGGTACCGGTTTTCGGCCCCAGCATTTT
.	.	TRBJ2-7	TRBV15	CATSSQRSGSTYEQHF	TGTGCCACCAGCAGTCAGCGATCAGGGAGTACCTACGAGCAGCACTTC
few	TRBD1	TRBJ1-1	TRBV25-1	CASRDRTNTEAFF	TGTGCCAGCAGGGACAGGACGAACACTGAAGCTTTCTTT
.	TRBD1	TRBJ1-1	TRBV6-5	CASNPGGTEAFF	TGTGCCAGCAATCCAGGGGGCACTGAAGCTTTCTTT
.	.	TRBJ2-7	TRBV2	CASTRADYEQYF	TGTGCCAGCACCCGGGCGGACTACGAGCAGTACTTC
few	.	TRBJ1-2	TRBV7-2	CASSLNFADTYGYTF	TGTGCCAGCAGCTTAAACTTCGCCGATACCTATGGCTACACCTTC
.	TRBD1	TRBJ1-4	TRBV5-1	CASTRSGQGGEKLFF	TGCGCCAGCACTCGTTCGGGACAGGGAGGTGAAAAACTGTTTTTT
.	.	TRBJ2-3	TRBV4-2	CASSQGSAGPTDTQYF	TGTGCCAGCAGCCAGGGGTCTGCGGGACCCACAGATACGCAGTATTTT
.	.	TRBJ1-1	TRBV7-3	CASQQDSNTEAFF	TGTGCCAGCCAACAGGATTCTAACACTGAAGCTTTCTTT
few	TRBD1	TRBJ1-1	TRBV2	CASRRTQGADAFF	TGTGCCAGCAGGAGGACTCAGGGGGCTGATGCTTTCTTT
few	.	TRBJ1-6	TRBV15	CATSRTAPNSPLHF	TGTGCCACCAGTAGGACAGCGCCTAATTCACCCCTCCACTTT
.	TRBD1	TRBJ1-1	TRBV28	CASRSGGGEAFF	TGTGCCAGCAGGTCAGGGGGCGGTGAAGCTTTCTTT
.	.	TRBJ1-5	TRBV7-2	CASSLGGPNQPQHF	TGTGCCAGCAGCTTAGGAGGTCCAAATCAGCCCCAGCATTTT
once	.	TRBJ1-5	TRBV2	CASSKIRSSNQPQHF	TGTGCCAGCAGTAAAATCCGTTCTAGCAATCAGCCCCAGCATTTT
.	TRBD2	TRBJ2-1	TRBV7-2	CASISGTSGLNEQFF	TGTGCCAGCATCTCCGGGACTAGCGGGTTGAATGAGCAGTTCTTC
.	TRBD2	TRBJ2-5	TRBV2	CASTPPGTSGRTFF	TGTGCCAGCACCCCCCCCGGGACTAGCGGGAGAACGTTCTTC
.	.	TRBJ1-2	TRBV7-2	CASSPTVGYGYTF	TGTGCCAGCAGCCCCACGGTGGGCTATGGCTACACCTTC
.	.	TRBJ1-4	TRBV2	CASSVGSTNEKLFF	TGTGCCAGCAGTGTTGGCAGCACAAATGAAAAACTGTTTTTT
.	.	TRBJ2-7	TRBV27	CASSQNHRSVAYEQYF	TGTGCCAGCAGTCAGAATCACAGGTCGGTGGCCTACGAGCAGTACTTC
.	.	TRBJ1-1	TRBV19	CASRHYTEAFF	TGTGCCAGTAGACATTACACTGAAGCTTTCTTT
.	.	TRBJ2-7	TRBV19	CASSMPGEQYF	TGTGCCAGTAGTATGCCAGGCGAGCAGTACTTC
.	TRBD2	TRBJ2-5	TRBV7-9	CASSAGPGGETQYF	TGTGCCAGCAGCGCGGGTCCGGGAGGGGAGACCCAGTACTTC
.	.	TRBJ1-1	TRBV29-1	CSADYMHTEAFF	TGCAGCGCCGACTACATGCATACTGAAGCTTTCTTT